What follows are 26 T cell receptor beta chains derived from one specimen sequenced in a study of CD8+CD57+ T cells in acquired aplastic anemia (dated by TCRdb to the late 2010s). Instrument used: Illumina HiSeq 2000. Profiling of TCR beta VDJ combinations and CDR3 sequences used genomic DNA as the template. The public reads were reanalyzed by TCRdb: fastp trimming at Q25, MiXCR alignment, in-frame beta chains only. Each record represents a unique CDR3 protein, reported with the most common genes and DNA among its rows. This sample lists hundreds of thousands of distinct CDR3 sequences; less than 35% were detected once. The top ten clonotypes cover less than 0.85% of the sample. Expansion of CD8+CD57+ cells had been shown by flow cytometry in the patients chosen for sequencing. The sequenced material came from sorted CD4+, CD8+, or CD8+CD57+ T cells (not recorded which) from PBMCs. These TCRs come from a human donor with aplastic anemia.

The chain is built from TRBV2 and TRBJ2-7; 9 nucleotides match TRBD1. J lost 5 bases, V lost 2 bases, and 1 base had no gene match. The CDR3 length is 13 residues. The germline V gene has CDR1 SNHLY and CDR2 FYNNEI. The CDR3 region has the DNA TGTGCCAGCAGTGAAAGGGACAGGGACGAGCAGTACTTC. It translates to CASSERDRDEQYF. The full variable domain, with the rest looked up from reference TRBV2 and TRBJ2-7, is EPEVTQTPSHQVTQMGQEVILRCVPISNHLYFYWYRQILGQKVEFLVSFYNNEISEKSEIFDDQFSVERPDGSNFTLKIRSTKLEDSAMYFCASSERDRDEQYFGPGTRLTVT.

In the case of this clonotype: A much larger clone is a single base away; this may be a read error. The V gene is TRBV9, the J gene TRBJ1-3; D is unresolved. This CDR3 is 13 amino acids long. Trimming removed 4 bases from V and 8 bases from J, with 13 bases in between. Germline V lookup: CDR1 SGDLS, CDR2 YYNGEE. CDR3 region: CASSSNKGDTIYF. For the CDR3, the DNA is TGTGCCAGCAGCTCTAACAAGGGAGACACCATATATTTT.

This clonotype came up a few times. The chain carries TRBV4-2 and TRBJ1-4; D gene unclear. The CDR3 has 17 residues. Germline V gene lookup returns CDR1 LGHNA and CDR2 YNFKEQ. V lost 1 base to trimming and J lost 3 bases, with 15 bases between them. CDR3 in DNA: TGTGCCAGCAGCCAAGCCCAGATCAGGAGCGCTAATGAAAAACTGTTTTTT. Translation: CASSQAQIRSANEKLFF.

This clonotype was detected many times. The rearrangement joins TRBV29-1 to TRBJ2-1; 11 positions agree with TRBD1. With 2 bases clipped from V and 3 bases from J, the junction kept 3 bases outside the gene matches. The CDR3 has 15 residues. Germline CDR1 is SQVTM and CDR2 is ANQGSEA. In nucleotides, the CDR3 is TGCAGCGTTGAATCCGGGACAGGGGGCTACAATGAGCAGTTCTTC. It specifies CSVESGTGGYNEQFF.

This clonotype was observed at least ten times. The genes are TRBV29-1 and TRBJ2-7; TRBD1 matches at 12 bases. This CDR3 has 13 amino acids. Germline values: CDR1 SQVTM, CDR2 ANQGSEA. The junction had 5 bases not matched to a gene; V was cut back by 7 bases and J by 4 bases. Written as DNA, the CDR3 is TGCAGCGCCGGGGACAGGGGGCGTTACGAGCAGTACTTC. This codes for CSAGDRGRYEQYF.

The chain uses TRBV11-2 and TRBJ2-7, with 7 bases lining up with TRBD2. V gave up 1 base and J gave up 6 bases; unmatched junction bases: 12. The length of the CDR3 is 16 residues. CDR1 is SGHAT and CDR2 is FQNNGV in the germline V gene. CDR3 bases: TGTGCCAGCAGCTTAGTGTTGGCGGGAGAACCCCCCGAGCAGTACTTC. Translation: CASSLVLAGEPPEQYF.

To note about this clonotype: This could be a read error, since a much larger clone is one nucleotide away. The chain recombines TRBV19 with TRBJ1-4, with D uncertain. Trimming stripped 7 bases from V and 3 bases from J, with 9 bases between. The germline V gene has CDR1 LNHDA and CDR2 SQIVND (reference sequence). The CDR3 loop spans 13 amino acids. This chain's CDR3 is CASNTAPNEKLFF. The DNA for the CDR3 is TGTGCCAGTAACACAGCTCCTAATGAAAAACTGTTTTTT.

Details on this clonotype: A much larger clone sits a single nucleotide away, making a read error possible. The genes are TRBV20-1 and TRBJ2-7; a weak D match, TRBD2 (6 bases). V was clipped by 4 bases and J by 3 bases, with 10 bases between them. The CDR3 is 12 residues long. CDR1 and CDR2 from the germline V gene are DFQATT and SNEGSKA (reference sequence). The CDR3 reads CSATRDFYEQYV. The CDR3 nucleotides read TGCAGTGCTACCCGGGACTTCTACGAGCAGTACGTC.

This clonotype was counted between two and nine times. The chain carries TRBV7-2 and TRBJ2-7; a weak D match, TRBD1 (6 bases). Per the germline V gene, CDR1 is SGHTA and CDR2 is FQGNSA. V was cut by 2 bases and J by 5 bases, with 16 bases left in between. The CDR3 runs to 15 residues. The CDR3 bases are TGTGCCAGCAGCTTAAGACCAGGGGCTCCCAACGAGCAGTACTTC. It translates to CASSLRPGAPNEQYF.

In regard to this clonotype: Possible read error: a much larger clone is one base away. The chain carries TRBV19 and TRBJ1-2; D remains ambiguous. This CDR3 comprises 16 residues. Germline V gene lookup returns CDR1 LNHDA and CDR2 SQIVND (reference sequence). V lost 0 bases to trimming and J lost 0 bases, with 11 bases between them. CDR3 in amino acids: CASSIDAARANYGYTF. CDR3 sequence (DNA): TGTGCCAGTAGTATAGATGCGGCCAGAGCTAACTATGGCTACACCTTC.

This clonotype has a handful of counts. This chain links TRBV6-1 with TRBJ1-4; D not resolved. This CDR3 contains 13 residues. V gave up 7 bases and J gave up 3 bases, with 9 bases separating them. Germline-derived CDR1 and CDR2 are MNHNS and SASEGT. For the CDR3, the DNA is TGTGCCAGCAAAGGCAACTCTAATGAAAAACTGTTTTTT. Translation: CASKGNSNEKLFF.

This chain joins TRBV18 and TRBJ2-7; D assignment may be TRBD1 or TRBD2 (6 bases each). Germline CDR1 and CDR2: KGHSH and LQKENI. The length of the CDR3 is 17 residues. With 1 base removed from V and 5 bases from J, the gap between germline ends came to 21 bases. This chain's CDR3 is CASSPLPFGGGKDEQYF. Written as DNA, the CDR3 is TGTGCCAGCTCACCACTACCGTTCGGAGGGGGGAAAGACGAGCAGTACTTC.

CDR3 region: CASRGDNYNSPLHF. CDR3 sequence (DNA): TGTGCCAGCAGGGGGGACAACTATAATTCACCCCTCCACTTT. The chain uses TRBV10-3 and TRBJ1-6; TRBD1 agrees at 7 bases. The germline CDR1 and CDR2 sequences are ENHRY and SYGVKD. The J segment lost 3 bases and the V segment lost 10 bases, leaving 6 bases of the junction unmatched. This CDR3 contains 14 residues.

The chain carries TRBV9 and TRBJ2-1; 7 bases line up with TRBD1. This CDR3 contains 15 residues. CDR1 is SGDLS, CDR2 YYNGEE, per germline. V lost 7 bases to trimming and J lost 2 bases; unmatched junction nucleotides: 9. This chain's CDR3 is CASGLRQGAYNEQFF. In DNA form, the CDR3 reads TGTGCCAGCGGCTTGAGACAGGGAGCCTACAATGAGCAGTTCTTC.

V and J are TRBV20-1 and TRBJ2-2; no clear D. Germline V gene data show CDR1 as DFQATT and CDR2 as SNEGSKA (reference sequence). There are 12 residues in the CDR3. Trimming removed 4 bases at V and 4 bases at J, with 7 bases between. In DNA, the CDR3 is TGCAGTGCTACCCAATTCACCGGGGAGCTGTTTTTT. Translating it yields CSATQFTGELFF.

The chain combines TRBV10-3 with TRBJ1-5; D perhaps matches TRBD1 (5 bases). CDR3 length equals 15 residues. The germline V gene has CDR1 ENHRY and CDR2 SYGVKD. V was clipped by 10 bases and J by 1 base, with 17 bases between them. The CDR3 here is CASRATSASNQPQHF. DNA for the CDR3: TGTGCCAGCAGGGCCACAAGCGCCAGCAATCAGCCCCAGCATTTT.

This clonotype appeared a few times. A much larger clone lies a single base off, so this may be a read error. The CDR3 does not close with the conserved phenylalanine or tryptophan, likely indicating a read error. The chain couples TRBV20-1 to TRBJ1-2, with 7 bases fitting TRBD1. The CDR3 is made up of 14 amino acids. Germline CDR1 DFQATT, CDR2 SNEGSKA (reference sequence). V lost 1 base, J lost 4 bases, and 6 bases stayed unmatched. The CDR3 DNA reads TGCAGTGCTAGAGTGCAGGGGGACGTCTATGGCTACACCTCC. Translated, it gives CSARVQGDVYGYTS.

The J gene is TRBJ2-7, the V gene TRBV20-1; D unresolved. Germline CDR1 reads DFQATT; CDR2 reads SNEGSKA (reference sequence). Trimming cost V 5 bases and J 2 bases, with 13 bases left between them. This CDR3 contains 13 residues. CDR3 coding DNA: TGCAGTGCTGGAAGTGAATCCCCCTACGAGCAGTACTTC. It translates to CSAGSESPYEQYF.

This rearrangement joins TRBV20-1 to TRBJ2-5, with D maybe TRBD2 (5 bases). This CDR3 has 15 amino acids. V gave up 4 bases and J gave up 5 bases, with 20 bases separating them. Germline CDR1 reads DFQATT; CDR2 reads SNEGSKA (reference sequence). CDR3 sequence reads: CSATPTNLAVETQYF. The CDR3 nucleotides read TGCAGTGCTACTCCGACTAATCTGGCCGTCGAGACCCAGTACTTC.

This clonotype was seen a handful of times. The rearrangement links TRBV19 to TRBJ2-7; TRBD2 matches at 12 bases. The CDR3 contains 15 residues. The germline gives CDR1 LNHDA, CDR2 SQIVND (reference sequence). V lost 5 bases, J lost 7 bases, and 9 bases stayed unmatched. The CDR3 sequence is CASSVLAGGPEEQYF. The CDR3 nucleotides are TGTGCCAGTAGTGTTCTAGCGGGGGGGCCAGAAGAGCAGTACTTC.

The chain is built from TRBV7-2 and TRBJ2-5; a possible D gene is TRBD1 (6 bases). With 1 base removed from V and 5 bases from J, the gap between germline ends came to 11 bases. CDR1 SGHTA and CDR2 FQGNSA come from the germline V gene. The CDR3 contains 14 residues. CDR3 sequence: CASSLGGTPETQYF. Here the CDR3 DNA reads TGTGCCAGCAGCTTAGGAGGGACACCGGAGACCCAGTACTTC.

This clonotype was seen more than once but under ten times. V usage is TRBV4-1 and J usage is TRBJ2-7; D tentatively reads TRBD1 or TRBD2 (5 bases each). The CDR3 consists of 16 residues. Germline CDR1 and CDR2: MGHRA and YSYEKL. The germline V and J ends were trimmed by 0 bases and 0 bases, with 12 bases remaining between them. The CDR3 bases are TGCGCCAGCAGCCAAGAGGGAGCAGGGAGCTCCTACGAGCAGTACTTC. Its translation: CASSQEGAGSSYEQYF.

The table lists this clonotype with a few counts. The chain employs TRBV12-3 or TRBV12-4 and TRBJ1-2, with D perhaps matching TRBD1 (6 bases). Trimming stripped 6 bases from V and 8 bases from J, with 10 bases between. The CDR3 length is 11 residues. CDR3 protein: CASSSTGGYTF. In nucleotides, the CDR3 is TGTGCCAGCAGCTCGACAGGAGGCTACACCTTC.

CDR3 region: CASSVSGGVETQYF. DNA for the CDR3: TGCGCCAGCAGCGTTAGCGGGGGGGTGGAGACCCAGTACTTC. This rearrangement joins TRBV5-1 to TRBJ2-5; 11 nucleotides agree with TRBD2. Per germline, CDR1 SGHRS and CDR2 YFSETQ. The length of the CDR3 is 14 residues. J gave up 5 bases and V 4 bases, and 4 bases lay outside the gene matches.

This clonotype was recorded at least ten times. The V and J genes are TRBV19 and TRBJ1-5; D not resolved. CDR1 and CDR2 (germline): LNHDA, SQIVND (reference sequence). The length of the CDR3 is 13 residues. V was shortened by 1 base and J by 4 bases, with 5 bases between the two germline ends. CDR3 region: CASSIALNQPQHF. CDR3 sequence (DNA): TGTGCCAGTAGTATAGCACTGAATCAGCCCCAGCATTTT.

This clonotype was counted many times. The J gene is TRBJ1-1, the V gene TRBV2; no clear D gene. Germline values: CDR1 SNHLY, CDR2 FYNNEI. Trimming cost V 3 bases and J 7 bases, with 3 bases left between them. This CDR3 has 10 residues. CDR3 residues: CASSDYEAFF. The CDR3 nucleotides are TGTGCCAGCAGTGACTATGAAGCTTTCTTT.